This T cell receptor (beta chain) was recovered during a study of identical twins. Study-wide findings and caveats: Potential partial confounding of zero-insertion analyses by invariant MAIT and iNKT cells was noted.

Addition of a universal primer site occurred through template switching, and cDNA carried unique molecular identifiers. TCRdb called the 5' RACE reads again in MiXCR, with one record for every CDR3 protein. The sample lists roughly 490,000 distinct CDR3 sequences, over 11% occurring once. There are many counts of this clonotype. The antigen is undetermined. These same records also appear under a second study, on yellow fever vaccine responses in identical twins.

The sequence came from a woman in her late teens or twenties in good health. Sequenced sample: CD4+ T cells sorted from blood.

The CDR3: CASSESSGRETQYF. The CDR3 nucleotides read TGTGCCAGCAGCGAATCTAGCGGGAGAGAGACCCAGTACTTC. The V gene is TRBV5-5, the J gene TRBJ2-5, with 10 bases aligning to TRBD2. This CDR3 comprises 14 residues. The ends lost 4 bases at V and 4 bases at J; junction bases unmatched: 4. CDR1 is SGHKS and CDR2 is YYEKEE in the germline V gene (reference sequence).